The text below deals with one T cell receptor (beta chain). Its antigen specificity is not known. Base quality data are lacking; no much larger clone is found one base away. As encoded in the germline V gene, CDR1 is SGHTA while CDR2 is FQGNSA. Counted from cysteine to phenylalanine, this CDR3 has 17 amino acids. The CDR3 DNA has 51 bases and is translated from base 1. The germline V and J ends show losses of 5 bases and 5 bases respectively, and no gene match explains 8 bases of the junction. The data are from a study of cytomegalovirus exposure and HLA in healthy donors (dated by TCRdb to about 2017). For the study in its entirety: According to an earlier analysis of several hundred of the donors, about 170 million T cells yielded over 100 million unique TCR beta sequences and 276 Gb of sequence data. An early release covering 550 to 700 HLA-typed donors comprised roughly 300 gigabases of sequencing data and around 80 million unique TCR sequences. Among the roughly 400 genotyped donors, around 81% belonged to the genetic ancestry cluster associated with self-reported Caucasian donors. The study aimed to test whether signatures of past pathogen exposure could be identified by cataloging public T cell receptors. The T cell repertoires of 670 or so subjects were profiled by immunosequencing and related to cytomegalovirus serostatus. Besides the first cohort of 666 subjects, a separate validation cohort made up of 90 to 150 different subjects was used. The study combined high-throughput TCR immunosequencing, statistical association of individual TCRs with disease status, and machine learning to predict cytomegalovirus infection status. To study patterns of TCR occurrence, a later analysis re-analyzed previously published TCR beta repertoires from around 700 donors and added high-resolution HLA genotyping. The later analysis used no new phenotypic data to find candidate immune exposures, relying instead on TCR beta sequences and their occurrence across donors. To decide whether each TCR beta V gene segment behaved as functional or pseudogenic, an earlier analysis of several hundred of the donors relied on high-throughput TCR beta sequencing. Donor age, sex, ethnicity and CMV serostatus were compiled together with the repertoire data. A later genetic analysis used genome-wide SNP genotypes for about 55% of the 666 donors, treating that subset as a discovery cohort. Every discovery cohort repertoire had been produced on one sequencing platform. HLA typing covered class I and class II loci at four-digit resolution. Typing coverage varied by locus: roughly 620-640 donors for A, B, C, DRB1 and DQB1; some 520 for DQA1; more than 600 for DPA1; some 470 for DPB1. Four to six DR-DQ haplotypes were handled as single units for association and clustering, since linkage in the cohort was strong. Among some 410 genotyped donors of the cohort, an average of roughly 230,000 unique TCR beta nucleotide sequences was sequenced per donor, of which approximately 18% were non-productive. Findings and caveats that apply to the study as a whole: HLA typing was unavailable for some donors at each locus, so association tests used only the typed subset. The authors suggested that the approach could potentially be extended to other disease states and immunological phenotypes. Strong co-occurrence of HLA alleles, especially DR and DQ, made assigning TCR associations to individual alleles difficult. At a false discovery rate of 0.05, a later analysis linked fewer than 20,000 TCR beta sequences to specific HLA alleles. A few of the identified cytomegalovirus-associated TCR beta chains were confirmed in vitro to be specific for cytomegalovirus antigens. V-gene and J-gene trimming of TCR beta chains was associated with a missense DCLRE1C variant in a later genetic analysis, and the association was replicated in an independent cohort. The only immune exposure information available for the cohort was CMV serostatus. The sequencing pipeline was judged likely to have produced a cluster of highly shared sequence variants as a technical artifact. Most CMV-associated TCR beta chains appeared to be HLA-restricted in a later analysis, and the HLA associations seemed to be driven largely by CMV exposure. A further reported finding was that TCR beta sequences accurately predicted the HLA-A and HLA-B alleles for most subjects in the first cohort. In a later analysis, the rate of TCR association differed among HLA loci, with DRB1 alleles having the most associated TCRs and HLA-C alleles having the fewest. In an earlier analysis of 500 to 650 of the donors, most TCR beta V segments appeared in productive rearrangements about 87% or about 30% of the time, broadly matching IMGT annotations. In a later genetic analysis, fewer N-insertions in productive TCRs were reported among donors in an Asian-associated ancestry cluster than the roughly 700-donor mean. The classifier was reported to diagnose cytomegalovirus status with high specificity and sensitivity in both the original and validation cohorts. The study listed approximately 160 TCR beta chains as associated with cytomegalovirus. Because counts were too low, roughly 17 rarely observed V segments, including chromosome 9 orphons, were left out of the earlier analysis of approximately 580 of the donors. Some IMGT-functional V segments, including TRBV6-2 and TRBV6-3, could not be distinguished by the 87-base-pair reads and were therefore excluded. A later analysis reported that several top co-occurrence clusters appeared linked to parvovirus B19, influenza, CMV and Epstein-Barr virus. While some public TCRs were present in many individuals, most TCR sequences turned up only very rarely across donors. Correlated functional status among segregating V segments might reflect linkage disequilibrium, but an unknown experimental factor could not be ruled out. Presence/absence analyses assumed roughly uniform sequencing depth across donors, an assumption that may not hold. In a later analysis, HLA-associated TCR beta chains showed more clonal expansion and lower generation probabilities than non-associated chains that were equally common. This cohort had only TCR beta chains sequenced, and the lack of alpha or paired-chain data limited which features could be detected.

In total, roughly 710 healthy bone marrow donors made up the cohort. At the time of sampling, every cohort member was nominally healthy, though immune exposures that went unrecorded were likely present. The donor was CMV seropositive and belonged to the group of some 290 seropositive cohort members. A peripheral blood sample was provided by each donor, and peripheral blood mononuclear cells were used for TCR beta sequencing. The Qiagen DNeasy Blood Extraction Kit was used to extract genomic DNA from the blood cell samples. Library prep was done by the immunoSEQ multiplex PCR assay. The multiplex PCR relied on a mix of 60 forward primers for TCR Vbeta segments and 13 reverse primers for TCR Jbeta segments. The CDR3 region of rearranged TCR beta genes was amplified from genomic DNA by a multiplex PCR assay. The Illumina HiSeq System was used to sequence the amplified TCR beta libraries as 87-base-pair reads. Per the original workflow: In a later analysis, 77 million or so unique TCR beta chains were counted across the approximately 640 repertoires, and around 10 million of these chains were shared by at least two donors. Raw reads were error-corrected and collapsed into unique sequences with a nearest-neighbor algorithm that merged closely related sequences to remove PCR and sequencing errors. CDR3 sequences were aligned to IMGT reference sequences to assign V, D and J gene segments. Each retained sequence needed at least a six-nucleotide match to both a V gene segment and a J gene segment. Rearrangements were classified as productive when the CDR3 lacked stop codons and remained in frame with V and J, and all other rearrangements were classified as non-productive. Following IMGT convention, CDR3 was defined as the stretch from the second conserved V-encoded cysteine to the conserved J-encoded phenylalanine. In an earlier analysis of more than 550 of the donors, sequences lacking an unambiguous match to a single V gene segment were excluded. An earlier analysis of a few hundred of the donors called V segments functional above 56.7% productive rearrangements and segregating when the between-donor standard deviation exceeded 5%. A statistical classification framework was built for diagnosing cytomegalovirus status from the catalog of TCR beta chain sequences. V and J gene assignment, in a later analysis, came from comparing TCR nucleotide sequences with IMGT/GENE-DB human TR gene sequences. A later analysis assigned CDR3 sequences and most-parsimonious VDJ recombination scenarios with the TCRdist pipeline. In a later analysis, each TCR beta chain was defined by its CDR3 amino acid sequence together with its V-gene family, and reads without a unique V-gene family were excluded. In a later analysis, 500 to 700 highly shared, low-generation-probability nucleotide sequences were removed to address suspected cross-contamination and a sequencing artifact. For each public chain, a later analysis derived a clonal expansion index from normalized ranks of inferred template counts within each repertoire. A later analysis computed generation probabilities with a VDJ recombination model fitted to out-of-frame rearrangements, and checked the results against IGoR. A later analysis scored TCR-TCR, TCR-HLA and TCR-CMV co-occurrence with hypergeometric tests, applying a repertoire-size bias correction to TCR pairs. In a later analysis, false discovery rates were estimated by permuting HLA or CMV assignments 20 times. A later analysis grouped co-occurring TCRs with DBSCAN, adding TCRdist sequence similarity when clustering within HLA-allele-positive subsets. Co-occurrence clustering excluded repertoires with fewer than 30,000 or more than 120,000 public chains, plus five with anomalous nucleotide sharing. What TCRdb holds here is the immuneACCESS table cut down to in-frame rearrangements. Part of the clones is not present; checked against another copy, under half of the missing clones reflect an unresolved V gene, and the others are unexplained. V, J and clone size were drawn from that table, and D and trimming were deduced from the DNA. The sample contains 150,000 to 200,000 clones, over 75% of them found a single time. About 0.91% of the sample comes from the top ten.

The receptor was isolated from a woman between 45 and 60 years old in good health and CMV-seropositive. Input material: PBMCs. The sequence joins TRBV7-2 to TRBJ2-3; TRBD2 agrees with 15 junctional bases. The CDR3 here reads CASSPGLAGGQRDTQYF. The DNA reads TGTGCCAGCAGCCCCGGACTAGCGGGGGGGCAGAGAGATACGCAGTATTTT.